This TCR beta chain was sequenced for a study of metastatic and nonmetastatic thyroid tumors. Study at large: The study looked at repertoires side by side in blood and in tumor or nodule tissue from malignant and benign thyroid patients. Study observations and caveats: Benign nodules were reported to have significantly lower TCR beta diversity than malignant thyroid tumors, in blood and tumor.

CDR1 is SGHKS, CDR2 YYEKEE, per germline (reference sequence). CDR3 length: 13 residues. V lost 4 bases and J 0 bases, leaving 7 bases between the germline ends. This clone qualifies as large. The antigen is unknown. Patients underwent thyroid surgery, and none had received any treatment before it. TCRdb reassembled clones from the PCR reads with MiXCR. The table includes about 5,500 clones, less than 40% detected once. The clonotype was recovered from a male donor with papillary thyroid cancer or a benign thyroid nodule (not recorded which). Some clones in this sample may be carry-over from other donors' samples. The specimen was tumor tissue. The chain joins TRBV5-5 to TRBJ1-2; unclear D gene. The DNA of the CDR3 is TGTGCCAGCAGCCCGGAGACTAACTATGGCTACACCTTC. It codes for CASSPETNYGYTF. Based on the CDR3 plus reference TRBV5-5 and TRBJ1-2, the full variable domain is DAGVTQSPTHLIKTRGQQVTLRCSPISGHKSVSWYQQVLGQGPQFIFQYYEKEERGRGNFPDRFSARQFPNYSSELNVNALLLGDSALYLCASSPETNYGYTFGSGTRLTVV.